The table lists the clone carrying this T cell receptor beta chain with a count of one. Antigen specificity is unknown. The data were produced by immunoSEQ multiplex PCR, yet TCRdb's version contains in-frame clones alone and is incomplete. The sample consists of 150,000 to 200,000 clones, about 91% of them appearing once. Germline V gives CDR1 SGHTA, CDR2 FQGNSA. The CDR3 is 14 residues long. Trimming took off 5 bases at V and 5 bases at J, with 15 bases between the two ends. This sample stems from a study of T cell responses to AZD1222 COVID-19 vaccine. General study findings and limits: Reportedly, nearly half the spike-specific TCRs target unmutated variant regions.

The sequence derives from an adult who received the AZD1222 COVID-19 vaccine. The sample in question was peripheral blood, obtained 28 days after the second AZD1222 dose. The chain recombines TRBV7-2 with TRBJ2-5, with a possible D match to TRBD2 (5 bases). The CDR3 DNA is TGTGCCAGCAGCCGTTTACGGGGTACCGAGACCCAGTACTTC. Encoded protein: CASSRLRGTETQYF.